Shown below are 4 T cell receptor beta chains from a single sample sequenced in a study of blood T cell repertoires in COVID-19. The data were produced by immunoSEQ multiplex PCR, yet TCRdb's version contains in-frame clones alone and is incomplete. The sample lists some 16,000 clones, just over 85% occurring once. Sequencing input: peripheral blood. The receptors here all came from a human donor with active COVID-19. The donor label of this sample is uncertain.

This chain joins TRBV12-3 or TRBV12-4 and TRBJ2-7; the match to TRBD1 covers 8 bases. CDR3 length equals 13 residues. J gave up 2 bases and V 5 bases, and 2 bases lay outside the gene matches. The CDR3, as DNA: TGTGCCAGCAGTCTGGACAGGGCCTACGAGCAGTACTTC. Translating it yields CASSLDRAYEQYF.

V is TRBV5-1 and J is TRBJ1-4, with D perhaps matching TRBD1 (5 bases). Germline V CDR1 and CDR2: SGHRS, YFSETQ. Trimming cost V 4 bases and J 3 bases, with 16 bases left between them. The CDR3 length is 16 residues. The CDR3 bases are TGCGCCAGCAGCATACTTGGGGGGGAGTCTAATGAAAAACTGTTTTTT. Translation gives CASSILGGESNEKLFF.

The rearrangement uses TRBV19 and TRBJ1-1, with D possibly being TRBD1 (6 bases). Germline CDR1 LNHDA, CDR2 SQIVND (reference sequence). V lost 5 bases, J lost 2 bases, and 18 bases lay in between. CDR3 length: 16 residues. This CDR3 is CASSPLAGASNTEAFF. The CDR3, as DNA: TGTGCCAGTAGTCCCTTGGCGGGGGCCTCAAACACTGAAGCTTTCTTT.

This clone appeared a single time. Other DNA sequences within the sample encode an identical CDR3. The V gene is TRBV7-2, the J gene TRBJ2-7; 9 bases match TRBD1. Per the germline V gene, CDR1 is SGHTA and CDR2 is FQGNSA. This CDR3 region has 13 residues. Trimming at V came to 4 bases and at J to 3 bases, leaving 1 base not matched to a gene. The CDR3 sequence is CASSWDRDYEQYF. The CDR3 DNA reads TGTGCCAGCAGCTGGGACAGGGACTACGAGCAGTACTTC.